One sample yielded the 18 T cell receptor beta chains listed below, sequenced in a study of cytomegalovirus exposure and HLA in healthy donors. Vbeta (60) and Jbeta (13) primers were used in the PCR. TCRdb's copy holds only in-frame clones and misses some; the assay was immunoSEQ multiplex PCR. The sample has 80,000 or so clones, around 70% seen once. The sequencing sample was made of PBMCs. The receptors were gathered from a man aged 25 to 45 in good health and CMV-seropositive.

V is TRBV19 and J is TRBJ1-5; possibly TRBD1 for D (6 bases). CDR1 and CDR2 from the germline V gene are LNHDA and SQIVND (reference sequence). The V end lost 3 bases, the J end lost 2 bases, and 20 bases lay between the germline ends. CDR3 length equals 18 residues. DNA of the CDR3: TGTGCCAGTAGTATGCGGACAGCCCCCATACGAGGCAATCAGCCCCAGCATTTT. This codes for CASSMRTAPIRGNQPQHF.

This sequence joins TRBV5-1 and TRBJ2-6; D might be TRBD1 (6 bases). V was pared by 6 bases and J by 4 bases, with 11 bases between. Per germline, CDR1 SGHRS and CDR2 YFSETQ. The CDR3 sequence is 14 residues long. Here the CDR3 DNA reads TGCGCCAGCACCGGGACATCGGGGGCCAACGTCCTGACTTTC. Its translation is CASTGTSGANVLTF.

This clone has only one observation. This chain connects TRBV9 to TRBJ1-4, with 7 bases aligning to TRBD1. From germline, CDR1 is SGDLS and CDR2 YYNGEE. J was trimmed by 1 base and V by 2 bases; bases with no gene match: 8. The CDR3 consists of 17 residues. The CDR3 protein is CASSVGDSSRTNEKLFF. The CDR3 DNA reads as TGTGCCAGCAGCGTCGGGGACAGCTCACGAACTAATGAAAAACTGTTTTTT.

This clone was detected a few times. The V gene is TRBV15, the J gene TRBJ2-1; tentatively, D is TRBD2 (5 bases). Germline values: CDR1 LNHNV, CDR2 YYDKDF (reference sequence). The CDR3 has 13 amino acids. V was clipped by 6 bases and J by 7 bases, with 13 bases between them. CDR3 bases: TGTGCCACCAGTTTCGCGACGGGGAATGAGCAGTTCTTC. This gives the protein CATSFATGNEQFF.

This clone has only a few counts. The chain couples TRBV28 to TRBJ1-5; the match to TRBD1 covers 8 bases. CDR3 length equals 13 residues. The V gene end was trimmed by 8 bases and the J gene end by 7 bases; junction bases not matched to a gene: 7. Germline lookup yields CDR1 MDHEN and CDR2 SYDVKM. CDR3 DNA: TGTGCCAGCCTCAGGACAGGGTGGCAGCCCCAGCATTTT. Protein sequence: CASLRTGWQPQHF.

The chain joins TRBV29-1 to TRBJ2-7; D is possibly TRBD1 (6 bases). Trimming left V 6 bases short and J 2 bases short, with 11 bases between. The CDR3 covers 12 residues. The V gene's germline CDR1 is SQVTM and CDR2 ANQGSEA. CDR3 DNA sequence: TGCAGCGTGGCGGACAGTACCTACGAGCAGTACTTC. Its protein is CSVADSTYEQYF.

The chain recombines TRBV5-4 with TRBJ2-1; D is perhaps TRBD2 (6 bases). Germline V CDR1 and CDR2: SGHNT, YYREEE (reference sequence). With 4 bases removed from V and 0 bases from J, the gap between germline ends came to 11 bases. This CDR3 spans 15 amino acids. CDR3 residues: CASSPEGSSYNEQFF. CDR3 nucleotides: TGTGCCAGCAGCCCGGAGGGGTCCTCCTACAATGAGCAGTTCTTC.

The J gene is TRBJ2-3, the V gene TRBV4-2, with 7 bases aligning to TRBD1. Losses at the gene ends were 1 base for V and 2 bases for J; bases not matched to a gene: 6. This CDR3 is 16 amino acids long. Germline CDR1 and CDR2: LGHNA and YNFKEQ. DNA of the CDR3: TGTGCCAGCAGCCAAGGTCTAGAGGGGGCCACAGATACGCAGTATTTT. Translated, it gives CASSQGLEGATDTQYF.

The CDR3 loop is CASSQNTGYTGELFF. Written as DNA, the CDR3 is TGTGCCAGCAGCCAAAACACAGGGTACACCGGGGAGCTGTTTTTT. The chain employs TRBV5-4 and TRBJ2-2, with a tentative D call TRBD1 (6 bases). The CDR3 extends over 15 amino acids. Germline assignment: CDR1 SGHNT and CDR2 YYREEE (reference sequence). Trimming left V 4 bases short and J 3 bases short, with 13 bases between.

This clone showed up just a few times. For the CDR3, the DNA is TGTGCCACCAGCAGAGAATTTAAGGGAGATGGCTACACCTTC. Protein product: CATSREFKGDGYTF. The rearrangement uses TRBV15 and TRBJ1-2; D is unclear. V was trimmed by 0 bases and J by 6 bases, leaving 11 bases between them. This CDR3 comprises 14 residues. Germline-derived CDR1 and CDR2 are LNHNV and YYDKDF (reference sequence).

This rearrangement joins TRBV19 to TRBJ1-5; D gene unclear. V was clipped by 3 bases and J by 1 base, with 10 bases between them. The germline V gene encodes CDR1 LNHDA and CDR2 SQIVND (reference sequence). The CDR3 totals 15 residues. The CDR3 DNA sequence: TGTGCCAGTAGTATGAGAGGGTTCAGCAATCAGCCCCAGCATTTT. Encoded protein: CASSMRGFSNQPQHF.

The rearrangement uses TRBV28 and TRBJ2-7, with 9 bases lining up with TRBD2. V lost 5 bases, J lost 4 bases, and 6 bases stayed unmatched. This CDR3 has 14 residues. The germline V gene encodes CDR1 MDHEN and CDR2 SYDVKM. DNA of the CDR3: TGTGCCAGCAGTCTGGCGGGGGGGAGGTACGAGCAGTACTTC. This sequence encodes CASSLAGGRYEQYF.

This sequence joins TRBV6-5 and TRBJ2-7, with D unresolved. This CDR3 has 12 amino acids. Germline CDR1 MNHEY, CDR2 SVGAGI. With 2 bases removed from V and 2 bases from J, the gap between germline ends came to 4 bases. CDR3 residues: CASSYSAYEQYF. CDR3 sequence (DNA): TGTGCCAGCAGTTACAGCGCCTACGAGCAGTACTTC.

The chain recombines TRBV2 with TRBJ1-1; D gene ambiguous. The germline gives CDR1 SNHLY, CDR2 FYNNEI. Trimming cost V 2 bases and J 0 bases, with 7 bases left between them. CDR3 size: 14 residues. The CDR3 reads CASSELIVNTEAFF. CDR3 sequence (DNA): TGTGCCAGCAGTGAACTTATAGTGAACACTGAAGCTTTCTTT.

The V and J genes are TRBV29-1 and TRBJ1-1; perhaps TRBD1 as D (5 bases). Trimming pared 5 bases from V and 3 bases from J, leaving 16 bases between. The CDR3 length is 14 residues. The germline CDR1 and CDR2 sequences are SQVTM and ANQGSEA. CDR3 nucleotides: TGCAGCGTTCGGGACTTTGGGGGGTACACTGAAGCTTTCTTT. Its protein is CSVRDFGGYTEAFF.

The chain recombines TRBV7-8 with TRBJ1-3, with 9 bases matching TRBD1. V lost 7 bases, J lost 8 bases, and 12 bases stayed unmatched. Germline-derived CDR1 and CDR2 are SGHVS and FQNEAQ. This CDR3 has 15 amino acids. In DNA, the CDR3 is TGTGCCAGCACCACGGGACAGGGTCGTGGCTACACCATATATTTT. Translating gives CASTTGQGRGYTIYF. Variable domain in full (rest from reference TRBV7-8 and TRBJ1-3): GAGVSQSPRYKVAKRGQDVALRCDPISGHVSLFWYQQALGQGPEFLTYFQNEAQLDKSGLPSDRFFAERPEGSVSTLKIQRTQQEDSAVYLCASTTGQGRGYTIYFGEGSWLTVV.

This chain uses TRBV7-6 with TRBJ2-3; 7 bases fit TRBD1. Germline values: CDR1 SGHVS, CDR2 FNYEAQ. Trimming at V came to 5 bases and at J to 0 bases, leaving 2 bases not matched to a gene. The CDR3 runs 14 residues. This chain's CDR3 is CASSRTGSTDTQYF. CDR3 nucleotides: TGTGCCAGCAGCAGGACAGGTAGCACAGATACGCAGTATTTT.

Only a few counts were recorded for this clone. The chain couples TRBV9 to TRBJ2-1; 8 bases align to TRBD2. CDR3 length equals 16 residues. V lost 0 bases, J lost 4 bases, and 6 bases stayed unmatched. Germline V CDR1 and CDR2: SGDLS, YYNGEE. CDR3 nucleotides: TGTGCCAGCAGCGTAGATGTGGGCGGGGGGTACAATGAGCAGTTCTTC. Translated, it gives CASSVDVGGGYNEQFF.